This record looks at one T cell receptor beta chain sequence and its context. Its antigen is not identified. TCRdb independently ran MiXCR on the reads; one entry per CDR3 protein. The sample lists just over 300,000 distinct CDR3 sequences; around a sixth were seen once. This entry belongs to a study of T cell repertoires in cytomegalovirus infection. Overall study context: Public TCR beta signatures marked donors with CMV infection and the matching HLA.

General study results and limits: Using cumulative public TCR beta family frequency, the authors identified those who carried CMV together with the relevant HLA. Ex vivo, HLA-C-restricted CMV-specific TCR beta clonotypes prevailed over the rest of the response.

The sample taken for sequencing was PBMCs. The source of this sequence is a human donor in good health (CMV status not recorded). Some clones in this sample may be carry-over from other donors' samples.

CDR3 DNA sequence: TGTGCCAGCAGCTTGGCGCGAGGGGGATACTATGGCTACACCTTC. As protein: CASSLARGGYYGYTF. The chain couples TRBV7-9 to TRBJ1-2; D perhaps matches TRBD1 (6 bases). Trimming pared 3 bases from V and 3 bases from J, leaving 14 bases between. Germline V CDR1 and CDR2: SEHNR, FQNEAQ (reference sequence). The CDR3 is 15 residues long. The whole variable domain, remainder taken from reference TRBV7-9 and TRBJ1-2, is DTGVSQNPRHKITKRGQNVTFRCDPISEHNRLYWYRQTLGQGPEFLTYFQNEAQLEKSRLLSDRFSAERPKGSFSTLEIQRTEQGDSAMYLCASSLARGGYYGYTFGSGTRLTVV.